This T cell receptor (beta chain) originates from a study of cytomegalovirus exposure and HLA in healthy donors. CDR3 length: 13 residues. Germline-derived CDR1 and CDR2 are MDHEN and SYDVKM. The ends were cut back, 6 bases at V and 1 base at J, with 10 bases in the middle. The PCR made use of 60 Vbeta and 13 Jbeta primers. Profiled with immunoSEQ multiplex PCR; TCRdb holds only in-frame clones, not every one. The repertoire holds roughly 100,000 clones, with around 64% as singletons. Material: PBMCs. This TCR came from a man in his sixties in good health and CMV-seronegative. The V call is TRBV28, the J call TRBJ2-7; D is possibly TRBD1 (6 bases). The CDR3 bases are TGTGCCAGCAGAAAACAGGGATCCTACGAGCAGTACTTC. Translation: CASRKQGSYEQYF.